This paragraph reports one T cell receptor (beta chain). Its antigen is currently unknown. V lost 5 bases and J lost 3, with 18 bases in between. This CDR3 region has 16 residues. CDR1 and CDR2 (germline): SEHNR, FQNEAQ (reference sequence). This sample was included in a study of T cell responses to AZD1222 COVID-19 vaccine. Assay: immunoSEQ multiplex PCR; the TCRdb copy retains only in-frame clones and omits some. The repertoire holds 90,000 to 150,000 clones, with 75% to 90% as singletons. Study results and caveats: The study found vaccine-associated CD4 TCRs spanning spike, dominant at 160-218 and 743-854.

This receptor was identified in an adult who received the AZD1222 COVID-19 vaccine. The chain is built from TRBV7-9 and TRBJ2-3; D not certain. The source was peripheral blood, collected 28 days after the second AZD1222 dose. The CDR3: CASSLLFRSSTDTQYF. Written as DNA, the CDR3 is TGTGCCAGCAGCCTACTCTTCCGAAGTAGTACAGATACGCAGTATTTT.